Shown below are 21 T cell receptor beta chains from a single sample sequenced in a study of graft-versus-host responses after intestinal transplantation. TCRdb's table, derived via immunoSEQ multiplex PCR, lists solely in-frame clones and lacks some. The sample comprises about 19,000 clones, about 89% of which are singletons, and 51% rests with the top ten. The sample here was bone marrow, taken approximately 120 days after transplant. Receptor source: a human patient who received an intestinal transplant, so some T cells may come from the graft donor.

This chain uses TRBV7-8 with TRBJ2-5; 7 nucleotides align to TRBD2. This CDR3 comprises 15 residues. CDR1 SGHVS and CDR2 FQNEAQ come from the germline V gene. V shed 0 bases and J 2 bases; nucleotides not matched to a gene: 3. The CDR3 nucleotides are TGTGCCAGCAGCTTAGCACTAGCGAGACAAGAGACCCAGTACTTC. It codes for CASSLALARQETQYF.

The rearrangement links TRBV9 to TRBJ2-1; 12 bases map to TRBD2. The CDR3 has 16 residues. Unmatched junction bases numbered 6, after V lost 3 bases and J lost 5 bases. From germline, CDR1 is SGDLS and CDR2 YYNGEE. CDR3 amino acids: CASSAPLAGGDNEQFF. The CDR3 nucleotides are TGTGCCAGCAGCGCCCCTCTAGCGGGAGGGGACAATGAGCAGTTCTTC.

This sequence joins TRBV6-6 and TRBJ2-5, with TRBD2 matching 7 bases. The J call may be wrong; the DNA end is better matched by TRBJ2-7. Germline CDR1 and CDR2: MNHNY and SVGAGI (reference sequence). CDR3 length equals 14 residues. This CDR3 reads CASSSGGGSYEQYF. The CDR3 DNA is TGTGCCAGCAGCAGTGGGGGGGGGTCGTACGAGCAGTACTTC.

This rearrangement joins TRBV6-5 to TRBJ1-1; D is uncertain. CDR3 length equals 15 residues. V lost 6 bases to trimming and J lost 3 bases, with 17 bases between them. Germline V gene sequence: CDR1 MNHEY, CDR2 SVGAGI. CDR3 sequence (DNA): TGTGCCAGCAGATCCACCGACCCTTTTTACACTGAAGCTTTCTTT. The encoded protein is CASRSTDPFYTEAFF.

Turning to this clone: Other DNA sequences from this sample encode an identical CDR3 as well. The CDR3 is CASRGPSPRYTF. The DNA for the CDR3 is TGTGCCAGCAGAGGACCCTCGCCGCGCTACACCTTC. V and J are TRBV9 and TRBJ1-2, with D hard to call. V was shortened by 5 bases and J by 9 bases, with 14 bases between the two germline ends. CDR3 length: 12 amino acids. The germline V gene has CDR1 SGDLS and CDR2 YYNGEE.

This clone was observed a few times. This rearrangement joins TRBV6-5 to TRBJ2-5; 8 bases are a match to TRBD2. The CDR3 is made up of 13 amino acids. Germline V gene sequence: CDR1 MNHEY, CDR2 SVGAGI. The V gene end was trimmed by 6 bases and the J gene end by 4 bases; junction bases not matched to a gene: 4. The CDR3 sequence is CASSRTSRETQYF. The CDR3 DNA is TGTGCCAGCAGCAGGACTAGCCGAGAGACCCAGTACTTC.

The CDR3 sequence is CASSEQLEAYEQYF. CDR3 in DNA: TGCGCCAGCAGTGAACAGCTCGAGGCCTACGAGCAGTACTTC. V and J are TRBV10-1 and TRBJ2-7; no firm D call. The germline CDR1 and CDR2 sequences are WNHNN and SYGVQD (reference sequence). Trimming cost V 3 bases and J 2 bases, with 11 bases left between them. The CDR3 is made up of 14 amino acids.

J is TRBJ2-3 and V is TRBV7-9, with D unclear. Trimming took off 4 bases at V and 4 bases at J, with 3 bases between the two ends. The V gene's germline CDR1 is SEHNR and CDR2 FQNEAQ (reference sequence). The CDR3 contains 11 residues. In nucleotides, the CDR3 is TGTGCCAGCAGCTCATCAGATACGCAGTATTTT. Its translation is CASSSSDTQYF. Using reference TRBV7-9 and TRBJ2-3 for the parts outside the CDR3, the full variable domain is DTGVSQNPRHKITKRGQNVTFRCDPISEHNRLYWYRQTLGQGPEFLTYFQNEAQLEKSRLLSDRFSAERPKGSFSTLEIQRTEQGDSAMYLCASSSSDTQYFGPGTRLTVL.

J is TRBJ2-7 and V is TRBV28; 7 bases fit TRBD2. The CDR3 contains 15 residues. Germline V gene data show CDR1 as MDHEN and CDR2 as SYDVKM. J gave up 6 bases and V 3 bases, and 11 bases lay outside the gene matches. CDR3 region: CASSFAGVSTGEQYF. The CDR3 DNA reads as TGTGCCAGCAGTTTCGCGGGAGTGAGTACGGGCGAGCAGTACTTC.

In this sample, this clone turned up once. The J gene is TRBJ2-1, the V gene TRBV9; D call uncertain. The CDR3 runs to 12 residues. CDR1 is SGDLS, CDR2 YYNGEE, per germline. With 4 bases removed from V and 7 bases from J, the gap between germline ends came to 9 bases. The CDR3 region is CASSRITNEQFF. The CDR3 DNA is TGTGCCAGCAGCCGTATTACTAATGAGCAGTTCTTC.

The V and J genes are TRBV4-2 and TRBJ2-1; D is unresolved. Per the germline V gene, CDR1 is LGHNA and CDR2 is YNFKEQ. The CDR3 runs to 16 residues. V was trimmed by 1 base and J by 4 bases, leaving 14 bases between them. The CDR3 region is CASSQGVAAGYNEQFF. As DNA, the CDR3 is TGTGCCAGCAGCCAAGGTGTGGCGGCTGGTTACAATGAGCAGTTCTTC.

This chain connects TRBV10-2 to TRBJ1-4; D is uncertain. V was cut by 0 bases and J by 12 bases, with 17 bases left in between. This CDR3 region has 15 residues. Per germline, CDR1 WSHSY and CDR2 SAAADI. This chain's CDR3 is CASSESPGLGRELFF. The CDR3, as DNA: TGCGCCAGCAGTGAGTCTCCGGGCCTAGGGAGGGAACTGTTTTTT.

This chain joins TRBV5-6 and TRBJ2-2; possible D gene TRBD2, 6 bases. The CDR3 loop spans 15 amino acids. The V end lost 4 bases, the J end lost 3 bases, and 13 bases lay between the germline ends. CDR1 SGHDT and CDR2 YYEEEE come from the germline V gene. The CDR3 region has the DNA TGTGCCAGCAGCCCGGAGGGGCAATACACCGGGGAGCTGTTTTTT. As protein: CASSPEGQYTGELFF.

CDR3 DNA sequence: TGTGCCAGCCACAGCCATAAAAACATTCAGTACTTC. Amino acid sequence: CASHSHKNIQYF. The rearrangement links TRBV6-5 to TRBJ2-4, with D unresolved. CDR3 length: 12 residues. Per germline, CDR1 MNHEY and CDR2 SVGAGI. V was pared by 8 bases and J by 4 bases, with 9 bases between.

The chain is built from TRBV15 and TRBJ2-5, with 9 bases that match TRBD1. The length of the CDR3 is 16 residues. Trimming removed 0 bases from V and 4 bases from J; junction bases left unmatched: 6. The V gene's germline CDR1 is LNHNV and CDR2 YYDKDF (reference sequence). CDR3 coding DNA: TGTGCCACCAGCAGAGAAGGAACAGGGGGCGCAGAGACCCAGTACTTC. This sequence encodes CATSREGTGGAETQYF.

The CDR3 spells CASSKRGTGETTNEKLFF. Written as DNA, the CDR3 is TGTGCCAGCAGCAAAAGGGGGACAGGGGAGACAACTAATGAAAAACTGTTTTTT. V and J are TRBV21-1 and TRBJ1-4; TRBD1 is taken as the D call from the table, unchecked against the DNA. TRBV21-1 is a pseudogene segment. The CDR3 contains 18 residues.

The chain uses TRBV7-2 and TRBJ2-3; D perhaps matches TRBD1 (6 bases). CDR3 length: 14 amino acids. CDR1 and CDR2 from the germline V gene are SGHTA and FQGNSA. The V gene lost 5 bases and the J gene lost 7 bases, with 16 bases spanning the gap. The CDR3 DNA is TGTGCCAGCAGCCCTGGGGACAATAGAAATACGCAGTATTTT. It specifies CASSPGDNRNTQYF.

This rearrangement joins TRBV5-1 to TRBJ2-3, with D tentatively TRBD2 (5 bases). The CDR3 spans 13 residues. Trimming left V 3 bases short and J 10 bases short, with 15 bases between. Per the germline V gene, CDR1 is SGHRS and CDR2 is YFSETQ. DNA of the CDR3: TGCGCCAGCAGCTCTCCGACCCGGGATGCGCAGTATTTT. Amino acid sequence: CASSSPTRDAQYF.

V is TRBV14 and J is TRBJ2-3; a weak D match, TRBD1 (6 bases). Germline CDR1 reads SGHDN; CDR2 reads FVKESK. The CDR3 is 13 amino acids. The V end was cut by 5 bases, the J end by 8 bases, with 14 bases between. The CDR3: CASSFRRGGTQYF. CDR3 in DNA: TGTGCCAGCAGCTTTAGGAGAGGGGGTACGCAGTATTTT.

The V and J genes are TRBV29-1 and TRBJ2-1, with D possibly being TRBD1 or TRBD2 (6 bases each). CDR1 is SQVTM and CDR2 is ANQGSEA in the germline V gene. V lost 8 bases and J lost 8, with 19 bases in between. The CDR3 totals 13 residues. The CDR3 loop is CSLGAGWSDEQFF. The CDR3 DNA follows: TGCAGCCTGGGGGCGGGATGGAGCGATGAGCAGTTCTTC.

The gene calls are TRBV9 and TRBJ2-2; D is perhaps TRBD2 (5 bases). The V end was cut by 0 bases, the J end by 2 bases, with 8 bases between. Germline-derived CDR1 and CDR2 are SGDLS and YYNGEE. The CDR3 runs 15 residues. For the CDR3, the DNA is TGTGCCAGCAGCGTAGCCGGGGAAAACACCGGGGAGCTGTTTTTT. Protein sequence: CASSVAGENTGELFF.